Detailed here is one TCR beta chain. Its cognate antigen is unknown. The primer mix had 60 Vbeta and 13 Jbeta primers. TCRdb keeps only in-frame clones here, not all; method: immunoSEQ multiplex PCR. The repertoire holds around 140,000 clones, with approximately 80% as singletons. The entry originates in a study of cytomegalovirus exposure and HLA in healthy donors. The wider study: An earlier analysis identified more than 90 million unique TCR beta sequences in about 200 million T cells.

V was clipped by 4 bases and J by 5 bases, with 11 bases between them. The CDR3 runs 14 residues. CDR1 and CDR2 (germline): SEHNR, FQNEAQ (reference sequence). Study-wide points: In a later analysis, a genetic analysis reported fewer productive-TCR N-insertions in an Asian-associated ancestry cluster than the cohort average. DRB1 showed the most TCR associations and HLA-C the fewest in a later analysis, as rates varied by HLA locus. CMV serostatus was the sole immune exposure information available.

The chain joins TRBV7-9 to TRBJ1-4; D remains unclear. The sequence came from a woman aged 35 to 49 in good health and CMV-seropositive. Sequenced sample: PBMCs. CDR3 region: CASSSGNSNEKLFF. CDR3 coding DNA: TGTGCCAGCAGCTCGGGTAATTCCAATGAAAAACTGTTTTTT.